This T cell receptor beta chain was sequenced in a study (dated by TCRdb to the mid-2010s). Some background on the complete study: Whether tumor-infiltrating Tregs in breast cancer are recruited from blood Tregs or converted in situ from other CD4+ T cell subsets was tested. Overall study results and their limits: The greatest overlap of tumor-infiltrating Treg TCR alpha and beta sequences was with tumor naive CD4+ T cells, followed next by blood naive CD4+ T cells. Tumor memory CD4+ T cell TCR gene usage was found to cluster with blood and lymph node memory CD4+ cells and with lymph node naive CD4+ cells. The validation in the larger cohort was limited to a single TCR beta V-J rearrangement instead of whole repertoires.

The Miltenyi Naive CD4+ T Cell Isolation kit was used to purify naive CD4+ T cells, and Tregs were depleted with CD25 microbeads. Tregs, naive and memory CD4+ T cells from tumor, blood and ipsilateral draining lymph nodes of 5 or 6 breast cancer patients underwent full-length TCR alpha and beta sequencing. Ficoll density gradient centrifugation was used to isolate mononuclear cells from either lymph nodes or 50 ml of peripheral blood. FACS confirmed that the sorted cell populations were more than 90% pure. Amplification of full-length TCR variable regions was done by 5' RACE PCR using constant-region reverse primers, and this step was followed by semi-nested PCR with Nested Universal Primer A. Using the ReliaPrep RNA Cell Miniprep System, total RNA was extracted, and the SMARTer RACE 5'/3' Kit was then used to reverse transcribe the RNA into 5'RACE-ready cDNA. Full-length TCR alpha and beta libraries were barcoded with multiplex adaptors and sequenced on an Illumina MiSeq. As for the authors' bioinformatics: Sequencing data were pooled across the five patients for each of nine subset-tissue groups and compared by unsupervised clustering of TCR gene usage. Repertoire similarity was calculated with the Morisita-Horn index, weighting shared sequences by their contribution to each repertoire. The raw public data were reprocessed by TCRdb itself: fastp quality trimming at Q25, MiXCR clonotype calling, in-frame beta chains only. Every CDR3 protein is listed once, alongside the most common genes and DNA of its rows. The V and J calls, along with clone size, are taken from TCRdb and not from the paper's own processing. Here the sample has about 13,000 distinct CDR3 sequences; 23% occur a single time. Approximately 3% of the sample goes to the ten largest clones.

The junction shows trimming of 6 bases on V and 0 bases on J, plus 8 bases between the germline ends. From the cysteine through the phenylalanine, the CDR3 covers 14 amino acids. Only the CDR3 DNA stays, 42 bases, in frame from base 1. From the germline V gene, CDR1 is KGHDR and CDR2 is SFDVKD. This clonotype is described as medium-sized (0.01 to 0.1%). Its cognate antigen has yet to be identified. No base quality values were provided; no much bigger clone lies one nucleotide off. Source material: naive CD4+ T cells sorted from blood. The sample's cell subset or site, from its label and the paper: naive CD4+ T cells, CD4+CD45RA+CD25-. Here the chain combines TRBV24-1 and TRBJ2-1; TRBD2 is a possible D gene, resting on 5 matching bases. This TCR came from a female donor with breast cancer. CDR3 reads: CATSQRSSYNEQFF. The nucleotide sequence is TGTGCCACCAGTCAGCGGAGCTCCTACAATGAGCAGTTCTTC.